One T cell receptor beta chain is described in this entry. The CDR3 sequence is 13 residues long. V shed 5 bases and J shed 8 bases, with 13 bases lying between them. Germline V gene sequence: CDR1 MNHGY, CDR2 SAAAGT. The data belong to a study of blood T cell repertoires in COVID-19. Study information: In each case, the material was cDNA or gDNA derived from T cells, B-cell-depleted T cells, or PBMCs.

Profiling relied on immunoSEQ multiplex PCR, and the TCRdb table lists in-frame clones only, not all of them. Of tens of thousands of clones in the sample, under 85% were seen once. The gene calls are TRBV6-8 and TRBJ1-5, with D unclear. This clonotype originated in a human donor in a cohort sampled during active COVID-19. Specimen: peripheral blood. The CDR3 region is CASSPEVTEPQHF. DNA of the CDR3: TGTGCCAGCAGTCCTGAGGTAACGGAGCCCCAGCATTTT.